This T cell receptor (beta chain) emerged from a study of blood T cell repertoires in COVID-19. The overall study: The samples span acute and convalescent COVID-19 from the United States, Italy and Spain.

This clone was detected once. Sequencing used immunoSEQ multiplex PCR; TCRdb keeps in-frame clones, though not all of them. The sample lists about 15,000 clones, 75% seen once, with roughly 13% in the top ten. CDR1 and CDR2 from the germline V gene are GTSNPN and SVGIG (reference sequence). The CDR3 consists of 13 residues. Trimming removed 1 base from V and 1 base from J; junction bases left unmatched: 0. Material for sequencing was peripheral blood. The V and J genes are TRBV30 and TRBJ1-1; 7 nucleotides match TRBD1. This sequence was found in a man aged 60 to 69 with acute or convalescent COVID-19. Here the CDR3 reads CAWSDRGNTEAFF. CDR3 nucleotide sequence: TGTGCCTGGAGTGACAGGGGGAACACTGAAGCTTTCTTT.